A selection of T cell receptor beta chains follows, all from one sample in a study of T cells in Graves' hyperthyroidism and ophthalmopathy. TCRdb recomputed calls from the multiplex PCR reads with MiXCR, one row per CDR3 protein. This sample has hundreds of thousands of distinct CDR3 sequences, with approximately 25% found just once. The sequencing input was blood. These receptors all come from a woman in her 30s with Graves' ophthalmopathy. The CDR3 runs from the conserved cysteine through the conserved F or W. D genes are given only for firm matches. Only part of the rows carry a size: once, few, many, or a class if the clone is expanded.

. . TRBJ2-2 TRBV5-1 CASSLVGTLIGELFF TGCGCCAGCAGCTTAGTTGGGACTCTCATCGGGGAGCTGTTTTTT
TRBD1 many TRBJ1-1 TRBV10-3 CAISGTGGATLEAFF TGTGCCATCAGTGGAACAGGGGGTGCTACTTTAGAAGCTTTCTTT
. . TRBJ2-2 TRBV3-1 CASSQVETGELFF TGTGCCAGCAGCCAAGTCGAGACCGGGGAGCTGTTTTTT
. . TRBJ1-2 TRBV29-1 CSVERGISGYTF TGCAGCGTTGAAAGGGGGATCTCGGGCTACACCTTC
. . TRBJ2-7 TRBV4-2 CASSQVTTSYEQYF TGTGCCAGCAGCCAAGTCACAACATCTTACGAGCAGTACTTC
TRBD1 many TRBJ1-1 TRBV19 CASSIQGVSNTEAFF TGTGCCAGTAGCATACAGGGGGTTTCGAACACTGAAGCTTTCTTT
TRBD1 many TRBJ1-2 TRBV6-1 CASSEYDRATHGYTF TGTGCCAGCAGTGAATATGACAGGGCTACCCATGGCTACACCTTC
. many TRBJ1-1 TRBV6-2/TRBV6-3 CASSSPLGQMNTEAFF TGTGCCAGCAGCTCCCCCTTGGGTCAGATGAACACTGAAGCTTTCTTT
. many TRBJ2-5 TRBV7-3 CASSEDIQGTQYF TGTGCCAGCAGCGAGGACATCCAAGGGACCCAGTACTTC
TRBD2 few TRBJ2-7 TRBV27 CASSLTPGGSVAYEQYF TGTGCCAGCAGTTTAACCCCCGGCGGGAGTGTGGCGTACGAGCAGTACTTC
. many TRBJ1-2 TRBV28 CASSLGRGTSGYTF TGTGCCAGCAGTCTCGGGAGGGGAACTAGTGGCTACACCTTC
. many TRBJ2-5 TRBV7-2 CASSPWATQEAQYF TGTGCCAGCAGCCCCTGGGCGACTCAAGAGGCCCAGTACTTC
. . TRBJ1-2 TRBV29-1 CSVEDGTAYGYTF TGCAGCGTTGAAGATGGGACTGCCTATGGCTACACCTTC
. many TRBJ2-7 TRBV5-1 CASSLYRNSYEQYF TGCGCCAGCAGCCTGTACAGGAATTCCTACGAGCAGTACTTC
. . TRBJ2-5 TRBV7-2 CASSLESSRETQYF TGTGCCAGCAGCTTAGAGTCTAGCCGAGAGACCCAGTACTTC
. many TRBJ2-5 TRBV25-1 CASSRPGETQYF TGTGCCAGCAGTAGACCGGGTGAGACCCAGTACTTC
TRBD1 . TRBJ1-2 TRBV4-2 CASSQELYAPGQASYGYTF TGTGCCAGCAGCCAAGAGTTATACGCGCCGGGACAGGCCTCCTATGGCTACACCTTC
. many TRBJ2-7 TRBV12-3/TRBV12-4 CASSPSYPSSYEQYF TGTGCCAGCAGTCCCTCATATCCGAGCTCCTACGAGCAGTACTTC
TRBD1 . TRBJ2-7 TRBV6-5 CASSYGQGFDEQYF TGTGCCAGCAGTTACGGACAGGGTTTCGACGAGCAGTACTTC
. . TRBJ1-2 TRBV30 CAWSVGSQMGGYTF TGTGCCTGGAGTGTTGGCAGCCAAATGGGTGGCTACACCTTC
. many TRBJ1-1 TRBV28 CASSLGGPSTEAFF TGTGCCAGCAGTTTAGGAGGGCCGAGCACTGAAGCTTTCTTT
TRBD2 few TRBJ2-7 TRBV11-2 CASSIKLAGSLYEQYF TGTGCCAGCAGCATCAAACTAGCGGGAAGTCTCTACGAGCAGTACTTC
. . TRBJ1-2 TRBV28 CASSLLEGLFYGYTF TGTGCCAGCAGTTTATTGGAGGGGCTGTTCTATGGCTACACCTTC
. many TRBJ2-5 TRBV10-2 CASTDLLTQYF TGCGCCAGCACCGACCTGCTGACCCAGTACTTC
TRBD1 . TRBJ2-5 TRBV27 CASSLLGTGIQETQYF TGTGCCAGCAGTTTATTGGGGACAGGGATTCAAGAGACCCAGTACTTC
TRBD1 few TRBJ1-2 TRBV6-1 CASSVLARGPTF TGTGCCAGCAGCGTTCTGGCCAGGGGGCCCACCTTC
TRBD1 many TRBJ2-5 TRBV29-1 CSVQNRGAETQYF TGCAGCGTCCAGAACAGGGGAGCAGAGACCCAGTACTTC
. . TRBJ2-4 TRBV6-2/TRBV6-3 CASSYGGGIQYF TGTGCCAGCAGTTACGGGGGAGGCATTCAGTACTTC
TRBD1 . TRBJ2-7 TRBV28 CASSRDRGFYEQYF TGTGCCAGCAGCCGGGACAGGGGTTTCTACGAGCAGTACTTC
TRBD1 few TRBJ1-2 TRBV10-3 CAIRGRRDSEVGYTF TGTGCCATCAGGGGACGCCGGGACAGCGAGGTTGGCTACACCTTC
. . TRBJ1-5 TRBV6-2/TRBV6-3 CASSYSTDINPNSNQPQHF TGTGCCAGCAGTTATTCGACGGACATCAACCCTAATAGCAATCAGCCCCAGCATTTT
. once TRBJ2-7 TRBV6-1 CASSEGLDYEQYF TGTGCCAGCAGTGAAGGGTTGGATTACGAGCAGTACTTC
. few TRBJ2-2 TRBV12-3/TRBV12-4 CASRTGQNTGELFF TGTGCCAGCAGGACGGGACAGAACACCGGGGAGCTGTTTTTT
. many TRBJ2-7 TRBV28 CASSLIASYEQYF TGTGCCAGCAGTTTAATAGCTTCCTACGAGCAGTACTTC
TRBD2 . TRBJ2-7 TRBV28 CASSSMGLGGYEQYF TGTGCCAGCAGTTCAATGGGACTCGGGGGGTACGAGCAGTACTTC
. many TRBJ1-1 TRBV5-1 CASKQEQNTEAFF TGCGCCAGCAAGCAAGAGCAGAACACTGAAGCTTTCTTT
. . TRBJ1-2 TRBV11-2 CASSLNRDTYYGYTF TGTGCCAGCAGCTTAAACCGGGACACCTACTATGGCTACACCTTC
. many TRBJ1-3 TRBV6-5 CASRKSTGNTIYF TGTGCCAGCAGAAAATCTACTGGAAACACCATATATTTT
. . TRBJ1-1 TRBV6-1 CAVSRDGVNTEAFF TGTGCCGTCTCCAGGGATGGGGTGAACACTGAAGCTTTCTTT